These T cell receptor beta chains were read from a single sample in a study of blood T cells in healthy people across ages. TCRdb reprocessed the 5' RACE reads via MiXCR and lists one record per CDR3 protein. The data contain roughly 800,000 distinct CDR3 sequences, about 34% of them seen just once; the ten biggest clones take up roughly 13%. Sequences were obtained from blood. Receptors were obtained from a man aged 18 to 35 in good health. Both conserved end residues are part of each CDR3. Fields, in order: J gene, clone size, V gene, CDR3 length, D gene, CDR3 protein, CDR3 DNA. D genes are given only for firm matches. Clone size, where shown, is once, few, many, or a class for clones that have expanded.

j_gene: TRBJ2-4; abundance: .; v_gene: TRBV9; len: 16; d_gene: .; CDR3aa: CASSPPQGVAKNIQYF; CDR3nt: TGTGCCAGCAGCCCTCCACAGGGTGTAGCCAAAAACATTCAGTACTTC
j_gene: TRBJ1-1; abundance: few; v_gene: TRBV28; len: 16; d_gene: .; CDR3aa: CASRPHPGLGRTEAFF; CDR3nt: TGTGCCAGCAGGCCACACCCGGGTCTCGGGAGGACTGAAGCTTTCTTT
j_gene: TRBJ2-1; abundance: .; v_gene: TRBV23-1; len: 19; d_gene: TRBD2; CDR3aa: CANSPNPRTSGGDYNEQFF; CDR3nt: TGCGCCAACAGTCCCAATCCTAGGACTAGCGGGGGGGATTACAATGAGCAGTTCTTC
j_gene: TRBJ1-5; abundance: .; v_gene: TRBV6-1; len: 19; d_gene: TRBD1; CDR3aa: CASSLTGTAPAYSNQPQHF; CDR3nt: TGTGCCAGCAGTCTGACCGGGACAGCACCTGCATATAGCAATCAGCCCCAGCATTTT
j_gene: TRBJ2-1; abundance: many; v_gene: TRBV12-3/TRBV12-4; len: 12; d_gene: .; CDR3aa: CASSFPAGEQFF; CDR3nt: TGTGCCAGCAGTTTCCCCGCGGGTGAGCAGTTCTTC
j_gene: TRBJ2-1; abundance: few; v_gene: TRBV7-2; len: 16; d_gene: TRBD1; CDR3aa: CASSLAAGGTYNEQFF; CDR3nt: TGTGCCAGCAGCTTAGCGGCAGGGGGTACCTACAATGAGCAGTTCTTC
j_gene: TRBJ1-2; abundance: many; v_gene: TRBV3-1; len: 14; d_gene: .; CDR3aa: CASSPREFGYGYTF; CDR3nt: TGTGCCAGCAGCCCAAGGGAGTTTGGCTATGGCTACACCTTC
j_gene: TRBJ1-2; abundance: few; v_gene: TRBV11-1; len: 15; d_gene: .; CDR3aa: CASSLAGPGNCGYTF; CDR3nt: TGTGCCAGCAGCTTAGCGGGTCCGGGGAACTGTGGCTACACCTTC
j_gene: TRBJ1-1; abundance: few; v_gene: TRBV25-1; len: 12; d_gene: .; CDR3aa: CASRSGTTEAFF; CDR3nt: TGTGCCAGCAGAAGCGGGACCACTGAAGCTTTCTTT
j_gene: TRBJ2-1; abundance: few; v_gene: TRBV12-3/TRBV12-4; len: 17; d_gene: TRBD2; CDR3aa: CASSPPGSGSNTGEEFF; CDR3nt: TGTGCCAGCAGTCCCCCGGGTAGCGGGTCAAATACGGGGGAGGAGTTCTTC
j_gene: TRBJ2-1; abundance: many; v_gene: TRBV7-2; len: 15; d_gene: TRBD2; CDR3aa: CASSAGLVNWNEQFF; CDR3nt: TGTGCCAGCAGCGCGGGACTAGTGAATTGGAATGAGCAGTTCTTC
j_gene: TRBJ2-5; abundance: .; v_gene: TRBV5-1; len: 14; d_gene: .; CDR3aa: CASSFGAVTETQYF; CDR3nt: TGCGCCAGCAGCTTTGGGGCAGTAACGGAGACCCAGTACTTC
j_gene: TRBJ1-5; abundance: few; v_gene: TRBV28; len: 12; d_gene: .; CDR3aa: CASNGPNQPQHF; CDR3nt: TGTGCCAGCAACGGACCGAATCAGCCCCAGCATTTT
j_gene: TRBJ1-1; abundance: .; v_gene: TRBV29-1; len: 12; d_gene: .; CDR3aa: CSVEDRGAEAFF; CDR3nt: TGCAGCGTTGAAGATCGGGGCGCTGAAGCTTTCTTT
j_gene: TRBJ2-3; abundance: few; v_gene: TRBV15; len: 18; d_gene: .; CDR3aa: CATSRSPPGRPPTDTQYF; CDR3nt: TGTGCCACCAGCAGATCGCCACCGGGTAGGCCCCCCACAGATACGCAGTATTTT
j_gene: TRBJ2-5; abundance: .; v_gene: TRBV20-1; len: 10; d_gene: .; CDR3aa: CSAGARTQYF; CDR3nt: TGCAGTGCTGGAGCTCGGACCCAGTACTTC
j_gene: TRBJ2-4; abundance: many; v_gene: TRBV15; len: 12; d_gene: .; CDR3aa: CATSRVKNIQYF; CDR3nt: TGTGCCACCAGCAGAGTCAAAAACATTCAGTACTTC
j_gene: TRBJ2-1; abundance: few; v_gene: TRBV5-5; len: 14; d_gene: .; CDR3aa: CASSPQGIYNEQFF; CDR3nt: TGTGCCAGCAGCCCCCAGGGCATATACAATGAGCAGTTCTTC
j_gene: TRBJ2-1; abundance: few; v_gene: TRBV5-1; len: 15; d_gene: .; CDR3aa: CASSAHHPIDNEQFF; CDR3nt: TGCGCCAGCAGCGCCCACCACCCCATAGACAATGAGCAGTTCTTC
j_gene: TRBJ2-1; abundance: few; v_gene: TRBV7-2; len: 15; d_gene: TRBD1; CDR3aa: CASSSRQGGGNEQFF; CDR3nt: TGTGCCAGCAGCAGCAGACAGGGTGGTGGCAATGAGCAGTTCTTC
j_gene: TRBJ1-2; abundance: .; v_gene: TRBV7-6; len: 16; d_gene: .; CDR3aa: CASSLNPDGGHYGYTF; CDR3nt: TGTGCCAGCAGCTTAAACCCGGACGGGGGGCACTATGGCTACACCTTC
j_gene: TRBJ1-1; abundance: few; v_gene: TRBV5-1; len: 16; d_gene: .; CDR3aa: CATSPDSYPMNTEAFF; CDR3nt: TGCGCCACCTCACCCGACAGTTATCCTATGAACACTGAAGCTTTCTTT
j_gene: TRBJ2-3; abundance: many; v_gene: TRBV9; len: 14; d_gene: .; CDR3aa: CASSVGTTTDTQYF; CDR3nt: TGTGCCAGCAGCGTGGGGACCACCACAGATACGCAGTATTTT
j_gene: TRBJ2-2; abundance: .; v_gene: TRBV19; len: 14; d_gene: .; CDR3aa: CASSIPGGTGELFF; CDR3nt: TGTGCCAGTAGTATACCAGGCGGGACCGGGGAGCTGTTTTTT
j_gene: TRBJ2-4; abundance: few; v_gene: TRBV18; len: 15; d_gene: .; CDR3aa: CASSPPTNVGNIQYF; CDR3nt: TGTGCCAGCTCACCACCGACGAACGTGGGGAACATTCAGTACTTC
j_gene: TRBJ1-2; abundance: .; v_gene: TRBV4-1; len: 16; d_gene: TRBD1; CDR3aa: CASSQEGTGSSYGYTF; CDR3nt: TGCGCCAGCAGCCAAGAGGGGACAGGGAGTTCCTATGGCTACACCTTC
j_gene: TRBJ1-5; abundance: .; v_gene: TRBV11-2; len: 15; d_gene: TRBD1; CDR3aa: CASSLYRGSNQPQHF; CDR3nt: TGTGCCAGCAGCTTATACAGGGGTAGCAATCAGCCCCAGCATTTT
j_gene: TRBJ2-7; abundance: .; v_gene: TRBV11-2; len: 14; d_gene: .; CDR3aa: CASSVGGGPREQYF; CDR3nt: TGTGCCAGCAGCGTCGGCGGCGGTCCACGCGAGCAGTACTTC
j_gene: TRBJ2-7; abundance: few; v_gene: TRBV29-1; len: 13; d_gene: .; CDR3aa: CSVEEGQGNEQYF; CDR3nt: TGCAGCGTTGAAGAGGGTCAGGGAAATGAGCAGTACTTC
j_gene: TRBJ1-2; abundance: .; v_gene: TRBV20-1; len: 15; d_gene: TRBD1; CDR3aa: CSASTTSGTGVRYTF; CDR3nt: TGCAGTGCTAGTACAACCTCCGGGACAGGGGTCCGCTACACCTTC
j_gene: TRBJ1-6; abundance: many; v_gene: TRBV20-1; len: 14; d_gene: .; CDR3aa: CSARRGRYNSPLHF; CDR3nt: TGCAGTGCTAGGCGCGGACGGTATAATTCACCCCTCCACTTT
j_gene: TRBJ2-1; abundance: few; v_gene: TRBV5-6; len: 14; d_gene: TRBD2; CDR3aa: CASSFRGGLREQFF; CDR3nt: TGTGCCAGCAGCTTCCGGGGGGGGCTACGAGAGCAGTTCTTC
j_gene: TRBJ2-1; abundance: .; v_gene: TRBV15; len: 14; d_gene: .; CDR3aa: CATSTRSSYNEQFF; CDR3nt: TGTGCCACCAGCACAAGGAGCTCCTACAATGAGCAGTTCTTC
j_gene: TRBJ1-1; abundance: few; v_gene: TRBV20-1; len: 15; d_gene: .; CDR3aa: CSARDKPGINTEAFF; CDR3nt: TGCAGTGCTAGAGATAAACCAGGGATCAACACTGAAGCTTTCTTT
j_gene: TRBJ2-1; abundance: few; v_gene: TRBV7-7; len: 15; d_gene: .; CDR3aa: CASSLAFGSGGEQFF; CDR3nt: TGTGCTAGCAGCTTAGCATTTGGCAGTGGGGGTGAGCAGTTCTTC
j_gene: TRBJ2-4; abundance: many; v_gene: TRBV15; len: 13; d_gene: .; CDR3aa: CATSSSQGYIQYF; CDR3nt: TGTGCCACCAGCAGCTCACAGGGATACATTCAGTACTTC
j_gene: TRBJ1-2; abundance: .; v_gene: TRBV2; len: 13; d_gene: .; CDR3aa: CASSEASTYGYTF; CDR3nt: TGTGCCAGCAGTGAAGCCTCGACCTATGGCTACACCTTC
j_gene: TRBJ2-2; abundance: .; v_gene: TRBV7-8; len: 16; d_gene: TRBD2; CDR3aa: CASSLASGGSTGELFF; CDR3nt: TGTGCCAGCAGCTTAGCTAGCGGGGGATCCACCGGGGAGCTGTTTTTT
j_gene: TRBJ2-3; abundance: many; v_gene: TRBV7-2; len: 16; d_gene: .; CDR3aa: CASSLAGGSRPDTQYF; CDR3nt: TGTGCCAGCAGCTTGGCTGGGGGCTCTCGCCCAGATACGCAGTATTTT
j_gene: TRBJ2-5; abundance: few; v_gene: TRBV6-4; len: 13; d_gene: TRBD2; CDR3aa: CASSGTSEETQYF; CDR3nt: TGTGCCAGCAGTGGGACTAGCGAAGAGACCCAGTACTTC
j_gene: TRBJ2-1; abundance: .; v_gene: TRBV15; len: 14; d_gene: TRBD2; CDR3aa: CATSRDLAGGLKFF; CDR3nt: TGTGCCACCAGCAGAGATCTAGCGGGGGGGTTGAAGTTCTTC
j_gene: TRBJ1-3; abundance: .; v_gene: TRBV9; len: 15; d_gene: .; CDR3aa: CASSVGASPGNTIYF; CDR3nt: TGTGCCAGCAGCGTAGGAGCAAGTCCTGGAAACACCATATATTTT
j_gene: TRBJ2-5; abundance: .; v_gene: TRBV20-1; len: 13; d_gene: .; CDR3aa: CSAIKRGRETQYF; CDR3nt: TGCAGTGCTATCAAGCGAGGTCGAGAGACCCAGTACTTC
j_gene: TRBJ1-4; abundance: .; v_gene: TRBV20-1; len: 13; d_gene: .; CDR3aa: CSAGGALGEKLFF; CDR3nt: TGCAGTGCTGGGGGGGCGTTGGGTGAAAAACTGTTTTTT
j_gene: TRBJ2-3; abundance: few; v_gene: TRBV7-2; len: 14; d_gene: .; CDR3aa: CASSDRRGTDTQYF; CDR3nt: TGTGCCAGCAGCGACCGAAGGGGCACAGATACGCAGTATTTT
j_gene: TRBJ2-5; abundance: .; v_gene: TRBV12-3/TRBV12-4; len: 14; d_gene: .; CDR3aa: CASSPDFLQETQYF; CDR3nt: TGTGCCAGCAGTCCTGACTTCCTACAAGAGACCCAGTACTTC
j_gene: TRBJ2-5; abundance: .; v_gene: TRBV2; len: 13; d_gene: TRBD1; CDR3aa: CASRGTVLRTQYF; CDR3nt: TGTGCCAGCAGGGGGACAGTTCTAAGGACCCAGTACTTC
j_gene: TRBJ2-7; abundance: many; v_gene: TRBV6-2/TRBV6-3; len: 13; d_gene: .; CDR3aa: CATLWGVTHEQYF; CDR3nt: TGTGCCACCCTGTGGGGCGTCACCCACGAGCAGTACTTC
j_gene: TRBJ1-1; abundance: few; v_gene: TRBV20-1; len: 15; d_gene: TRBD1; CDR3aa: CSAPQGARVNTEAFF; CDR3nt: TGCAGTGCTCCACAGGGGGCCCGAGTGAACACTGAAGCTTTCTTT
j_gene: TRBJ1-1; abundance: .; v_gene: TRBV5-1; len: 15; d_gene: TRBD1; CDR3aa: CASSSGQVINAEAFF; CDR3nt: TGCGCCAGCAGCTCCGGACAGGTTATCAACGCTGAAGCTTTCTTT
j_gene: TRBJ2-3; abundance: few; v_gene: TRBV5-1; len: 15; d_gene: .; CDR3aa: CASSRRGAVADTQYF; CDR3nt: TGCGCCAGCAGCCGGAGGGGCGCTGTGGCAGATACGCAGTATTTT
j_gene: TRBJ1-2; abundance: .; v_gene: TRBV9; len: 13; d_gene: .; CDR3aa: CASSTLQGYGYTF; CDR3nt: TGTGCCAGCAGCACTCTCCAGGGCTATGGCTACACCTTC
j_gene: TRBJ2-7; abundance: .; v_gene: TRBV6-2/TRBV6-3; len: 15; d_gene: TRBD1; CDR3aa: CASSKGAASSYEQYF; CDR3nt: TGTGCCAGCAGTAAGGGGGCGGCCAGCTCCTACGAGCAGTACTTC
j_gene: TRBJ1-5; abundance: many; v_gene: TRBV12-3/TRBV12-4; len: 16; d_gene: .; CDR3aa: CASSIEVVWGNQPQHF; CDR3nt: TGTGCCAGCAGTATAGAGGTAGTATGGGGCAATCAGCCCCAGCATTTT
j_gene: TRBJ2-3; abundance: many; v_gene: TRBV5-6; len: 17; d_gene: TRBD1; CDR3aa: CASSSGLTDRETDTQYF; CDR3nt: TGTGCCAGCAGCTCGGGATTGACGGACAGGGAAACAGATACGCAGTATTTT